This note documents a single T cell receptor (beta chain) sequence. This clone showed up just once. Its specific antigen is unknown. Per-nucleotide qualities are absent, and no much larger clonotype sits a single base away. This entry comes from a study of shared clonotypes between healthy human individuals (dated by TCRdb to the early 2020s). Background for the entire study: A couple of women and three men aged 18 to 49 years were included in the cohort. Per donor, leukapheresis produced somewhere between about 0.94 and 9 billion PBMCs. Libraries were prepared and TCR repertoires were sequenced by different laboratories using diverse techniques, in order to increase sequencing depth and limit assay-specific biases. To estimate repertoire size and how much clonotype sharing occurs between individuals, the study deeply sequenced the blood TCR repertoires of five healthy adults. General study outcomes and caveats: Sampling was restricted to blood, and TCR repertoires in tissue are likely to differ from TCR repertoires in blood. Because the study included only a small number of donors, the genetic and exposure-history diversity represented was limited. Based on pairwise subsampling, the degree of clonotype sharing among donors was expected to be affected by sequencing depth.

The donors were healthy, HIV-negative adults with no recently reported acute infections or vaccinations. All donors were Caucasian adults living in Nashville, Tennessee, USA. For unsorted samples, about 87 million PBMCs were counted, and genomic DNA was extracted using the QIAamp DNA Blood Mini kit. After blood collection by leukapheresis, PBMCs were isolated using Ficoll-Histopaque density gradient centrifugation and then cryopreserved in the vapor phase of liquid nitrogen. For CDR1 and CDR2, the germline V gene lists SGHRS and YFSETQ. CDR3 length: 16 amino acids, cysteine to phenylalanine. Solely the CDR3 DNA is kept, with 48 bases framed from the first base. Trimming removed 7 bases from V and 3 bases from J; the gene matches leave 10 bases unexplained. TCR CDR3 regions were amplified from genomic DNA by multiplex PCR using the deep immunoSEQ assay. Extracted genomic DNA from each cell subset was spread evenly across all wells of several immunoSEQ 96-well plates, with each plate serving as a replicate. For unsorted PBMC, 300 to 350 ng genomic DNA, equal to about 30,000 T cell genomes, was loaded into each replicate PCR. Ten immunoSEQ deep assay plates were used to sequence unsorted PBMC genomic DNA. Purified libraries were measured with a Qubit 3.0 fluorometer, size-checked on a Bioanalyzer 2100, and measured again with the KAPA Library Quantification kit. Every immunoSEQ 96-well plate was sequenced on a separate single-read 150-cycle Illumina NextSeq 550 flow cell. The authors' pipeline ran thus. Because the immunoSEQ output held only junctional sequences and lacked quality scores, the filtering could not match the filtering applied to full-length reads. To assign V/J genes and CDR3, sequences were annotated using PyIR, a Python wrapper for IgBLAST v1.9, with IMGT germline references. Reads with weak V/J assignments (E-value above 1e-6), missing CDR3, stop codons, out-of-frame junctions, or ambiguous translated residues were removed. V3J clonotypes were defined as sequences sharing an identical inferred V gene, J gene, and CDR3 amino acid sequence. To compute the percentage overlap between repertoires, the number of shared unique clonotypes was divided by the size of the smaller repertoire. Richness of each repertoire was evaluated using RTK rarefaction, the Chao1 estimator, and Recon v2.1 estimates of unobserved clonotypes. TCRdb holds this immuneACCESS table with in-frame rearrangements only. Some clones are missing; in checked studies, unresolved V genes explain under half, and the rest has no known cause. The DNA gave D and trimming, while V, J and clone size come from that table. The sample records over 400,000 clones, roughly 80% of which are singletons. The leading ten clones occupy 12% of the sample.

Recombination connected TRBV5-1 to TRBJ2-2, with 9 bases aligning to TRBD2. The clonotype comes from a woman in her thirties or forties in good health. Some clones in this sample may be carry-over from other donors' samples. The sample consisted of PBMCs. The CDR3 loop reads CASAPTVAGDTGELFF. Read as DNA, the sequence is TGCGCCAGCGCCCCCACCGTAGCGGGAGACACCGGGGAGCTGTTTTTT. With the portions outside the CDR3 filled from the reference TRBV5-1 and TRBJ2-2 genes, the complete variable region becomes KAGVTQTPRYLIKTRGQQVTLSCSPISGHRSVSWYQQTPGQGLQFLFEYFSETQRNKGNFPGRFSGRQFSNSRSEMNVSTLELGDSALYLCASAPTVAGDTGELFFGEGSRLTVL.